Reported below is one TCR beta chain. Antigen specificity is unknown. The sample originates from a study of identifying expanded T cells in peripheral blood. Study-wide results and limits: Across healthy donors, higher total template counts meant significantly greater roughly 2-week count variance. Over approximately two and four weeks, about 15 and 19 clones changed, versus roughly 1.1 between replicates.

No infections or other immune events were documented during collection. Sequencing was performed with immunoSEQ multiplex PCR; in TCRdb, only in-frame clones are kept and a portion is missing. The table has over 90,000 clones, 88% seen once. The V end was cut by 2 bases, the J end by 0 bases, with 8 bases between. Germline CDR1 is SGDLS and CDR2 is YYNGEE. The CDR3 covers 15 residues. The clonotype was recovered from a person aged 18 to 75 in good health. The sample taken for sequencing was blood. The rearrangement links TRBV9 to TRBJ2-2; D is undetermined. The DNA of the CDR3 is TGTGCCAGCAGCGTTAATGGACCGAACACCGGGGAGCTGTTTTTT. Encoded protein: CASSVNGPNTGELFF. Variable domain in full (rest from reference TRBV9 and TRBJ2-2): DSGVTQTPKHLITATGQRVTLRCSPRSGDLSVYWYQQSLDQGLQFLIQYYNGEERAKGNILERFSAQQFPDLHSELNLSSLELGDSALYFCASSVNGPNTGELFFGEGSRLTVL.